This is a list of T cell receptor beta chains from one sample in a study of metastatic and nonmetastatic thyroid tumors. Through MiXCR, TCRdb re-clonotyped the PCR reads. In the table there are about 15,000 clones, about 4% of which are singletons. The material sequenced was tumor tissue. The receptors shown here come from a female donor with papillary thyroid cancer or a benign thyroid nodule (not recorded which). Some clones in this sample may be carry-over from other donors' samples. The CDR3 runs from the conserved cysteine through the conserved F or W. Each record gives: J gene, D gene, clone size, V gene, CDR3 protein, CDR3 DNA. A D gene is named only where the DNA matches it firmly. The listing skips clone size in some rows; elsewhere it reads once, few, many or a size class.

TRBJ1-2 TRBD1 . TRBV9 CASSVGTGREGYTF TGTGCCAGCAGCGTAGGGACAGGGCGTGAAGGCTACACCTTC
TRBJ2-1 TRBD2 . TRBV20-1 CSALLAGGPLSNEQFF TGCAGTGCTCTCCTAGCGGGAGGGCCACTATCCAATGAGCAGTTCTTC
TRBJ2-2 . . TRBV5-1 CASSFRTSNTGELFF TGCGCCAGCAGCTTTAGGACAAGCAACACCGGGGAGCTGTTTTTT
TRBJ2-3 . . TRBV19 CASKLGTHETDTQYF TGTGCCAGTAAGTTGGGGACTCACGAAACAGATACGCAGTATTTT
TRBJ1-4 . few TRBV6-2/TRBV6-3 CASRQTTNEKLFF TGTGCCAGCCGACAGACAACTAATGAAAAACTGTTTTTT
TRBJ1-1 . few TRBV6-1 CASSDKENTEAFF TGTGCCAGCAGTGATAAGGAAAACACTGAAGCTTTCTTT
TRBJ2-3 . . TRBV10-3 CAARGQLGTDTQYF TGTGCCGCCCGTGGCCAGTTGGGCACAGATACGCAGTATTTT
TRBJ1-6 TRBD1 few TRBV27 CASSLPGQGTRALHF TGTGCCAGCAGCCTACCGGGACAGGGTACGAGAGCCCTCCACTTT
TRBJ1-2 . few TRBV13 CASSLDGGDDYGYTF TGTGCCAGCAGCTTAGATGGTGGGGACGACTATGGCTACACCTTC
TRBJ1-2 . few TRBV28 CASRATGVANYGYTF TGTGCCAGCAGAGCTACGGGGGTAGCTAACTATGGCTACACCTTC
TRBJ2-2 . . TRBV11-3 CASSLGGGGLAGELFF TGTGCCAGCAGCTTGGGGGGAGGAGGCCTCGCCGGGGAGCTGTTTTTT
TRBJ1-2 . many TRBV15 CATSGPADDWGYGYTF TGTGCCACCAGCGGACCAGCGGACGACTGGGGATATGGCTACACCTTC
TRBJ2-3 . few TRBV5-1 CASRERTDTQYF TGCGCCAGCAGGGAGAGAACAGATACGCAGTATTTT
TRBJ2-7 TRBD1 . TRBV11-2 CASSPDRVGNEQYF TGTGCCAGCAGCCCCGACAGGGTGGGGAACGAGCAGTACTTC
TRBJ2-1 TRBD2 few TRBV20-1 CSARLRLAVYNEQFF TGCAGTGCTAGACTAAGACTAGCGGTCTACAATGAGCAGTTCTTC
TRBJ1-2 TRBD1 . TRBV6-1 CASSHRDSPHYGYTF TGTGCCAGCAGTCACCGGGACAGTCCTCACTATGGCTACACCTTC
TRBJ2-7 . few TRBV6-2/TRBV6-3 CASSYGGEQYF TGTGCCAGCAGTTACGGGGGCGAGCAGTACTTC
TRBJ2-5 . . TRBV20-1 CSASSMAETQYF TGCAGTGCTAGTAGCATGGCGGAGACCCAGTACTTC
TRBJ2-1 . . TRBV6-9 CASSYDFTRRFF TGTGCCAGCAGTTATGACTTCACCCGACGGTTCTTC
TRBJ1-5 . few TRBV5-6 CASSFQGNWNQPQHF TGTGCCAGCAGCTTCCAGGGGAATTGGAATCAGCCCCAGCATTTT
TRBJ2-7 . many TRBV6-1 CASSYHRTVSEQYF TGTGCCAGCAGTTATCACCGAACAGTTTCGGAGCAGTACTTC
TRBJ2-1 . . TRBV6-5 CASSYTLTGTHDNEQFF TGTGCCAGCAGTTACACGCTGACAGGAACGCATGACAATGAGCAGTTCTTC
TRBJ1-5 . few TRBV27 CASSYAWGQPQHF TGTGCCAGCAGTTACGCCTGGGGTCAGCCCCAGCATTTT
TRBJ2-2 . few TRBV12-3/TRBV12-4 CASSPRVPGELFF TGTGCCAGCAGTCCACGGGTCCCCGGGGAGCTGTTTTTT
TRBJ1-3 . few TRBV7-2 CASSLGGRSGNTIYF TGTGCCAGCAGCTTGGGGGGACGGAGTGGAAACACCATATATTTT
TRBJ2-7 TRBD2 large TRBV6-1 CASSALAGGNEQYF TGTGCCAGCAGTGCACTAGCGGGAGGAAACGAGCAGTACTTC
TRBJ2-2 TRBD1 few TRBV6-2/TRBV6-3 CASIQQQGGRGELFF TGTGCCAGCATCCAACAACAGGGGGGTCGGGGAGAACTGTTTTTT
TRBJ2-7 . . TRBV6-1 CASSENQPQFYEQYF TGTGCCAGCAGTGAAAATCAGCCACAATTCTACGAGCAGTACTTC
TRBJ2-1 TRBD1 few TRBV28 CASRTDRGLNNEQFF TGTGCCAGCAGGACAGACAGGGGCCTTAACAATGAGCAGTTCTTC
TRBJ1-1 TRBD1 few TRBV6-5 CASSYGTGSTEAFF TGTGCCAGCAGTTACGGGACAGGGTCAACTGAAGCTTTCTTT
TRBJ1-3 TRBD1 few TRBV2 CASSAQGASSGNTIYF TGTGCCAGCAGTGCTCAGGGGGCGAGCTCTGGAAACACCATATATTTT
TRBJ2-5 TRBD2 few TRBV27 CATSDPTSGQETQYF TGTGCCACCAGTGACCCGACTAGCGGGCAAGAGACCCAGTACTTC
TRBJ1-2 . . TRBV7-3 CASSPGSGVVGYTF TGTGCCAGCAGCCCGGGGTCAGGGGTTGTGGGCTACACCTTC
TRBJ2-3 TRBD2 few TRBV12-3/TRBV12-4 CASSFGLAGGGTDTQYF TGTGCCAGCAGTTTTGGACTAGCGGGAGGGGGCACAGATACGCAGTATTTT
TRBJ2-3 . . TRBV28 CASTMGRETDTQYF TGTGCCAGCACCATGGGGCGGGAAACAGATACGCAGTATTTT
TRBJ1-4 . . TRBV7-4 CASSPTRGSGEKLFF TGTGCCAGCAGCCCGACACGGGGATCGGGTGAAAAACTGTTTTTT
TRBJ2-4 . medium-sized TRBV19 CASSIGRVRNIQYF TGTGCCAGTAGTATAGGTCGGGTTAGAAACATTCAGTACTTC
TRBJ2-7 . few TRBV20-1 CSARDLPGSSYEQYF TGCAGTGCTAGAGATCTTCCAGGGAGCTCCTACGAGCAGTACTTC
TRBJ2-7 . few TRBV6-2/TRBV6-3 CASSTRGKSYEQYF TGTGCCAGCAGTACACGGGGGAAGTCCTACGAGCAGTACTTC
TRBJ1-2 . few TRBV6-2/TRBV6-3 CASSPDSYGYTF TGTGCCAGCAGTCCAGACAGCTATGGCTACACCTTC
TRBJ2-1 TRBD2 few TRBV15 CATSSSAGGGEYNEQFF TGTGCCACTTCATCCTCGGCTGGCGGGGGAGAGTACAATGAGCAGTTCTTC
TRBJ2-2 . few TRBV5-1 CANSLGVPGTTGELFF TGCGCCAACAGCTTGGGGGTACCGGGAACTACCGGGGAGCTGTTTTTT
TRBJ2-7 . many TRBV27 CASGRSGPYEQYF TGTGCCAGCGGGAGATCTGGGCCCTACGAGCAGTACTTC
TRBJ2-7 . . TRBV9 CASSPSTTGSYGQYF TGTGCCAGCAGCCCTTCGACGACGGGCTCCTACGGGCAGTACTTC
TRBJ2-1 . few TRBV12-3/TRBV12-4 CASREYGEQFF TGTGCCAGCAGGGAGTATGGGGAGCAGTTCTTC
TRBJ1-5 . few TRBV6-1 CASSEYKAAQPQHF TGTGCCAGCAGTGAGTACAAGGCGGCTCAGCCCCAGCATTTT
TRBJ2-3 . many TRBV10-1 CASSTSSDTQYF TGCGCCAGCAGCACTAGCTCAGATACGCAGTATTTT
TRBJ2-1 TRBD2 medium-sized TRBV2 CASSLELAGAYNEQFF TGTGCCAGCAGTCTTGAACTAGCGGGAGCTTACAATGAGCAGTTCTTC
TRBJ1-2 TRBD1 few TRBV28 CASSTLITRGQNYGYTF TGTGCCAGCAGTACCCTGATTACGCGGGGACAGAACTATGGCTACACCTTC
TRBJ1-2 . . TRBV24-1 CATSDEGGSYGYTF TGTGCCACCAGTGATGAGGGGGGGTCATATGGCTACACCTTC
TRBJ2-7 TRBD2 . TRBV20-1 CSARDGGLAGVEHYF TGCAGTGCTAGAGACGGCGGGCTAGCGGGAGTCGAGCACTACTTC
TRBJ2-7 TRBD2 few TRBV12-3/TRBV12-4 CASTLAGVGEQYF TGTGCCAGCACCTTGGCGGGGGTGGGAGAGCAGTACTTC
TRBJ1-2 . medium-sized TRBV25-1 CASSETGLGGYTF TGTGCCAGCAGTGAAACTGGACTGGGCGGCTACACCTTC
TRBJ2-1 TRBD2 . TRBV6-2/TRBV6-3 CASRLTGTIVINERFF TGTGCCAGCAGGCTTACTGGGACTATCGTGATAAATGAGCGGTTCTTC